This T cell receptor beta chain was captured in a study of vaccination and CD4 T cells after COVID-19. Treatment noted: roughly ten-day PBMC culture with coronavirus spike peptide pools or control peptides (ViraFEST assay). The medium had half its volume replaced with fresh IL-2 medium on days 3 and 7. On this clonotype itself: Its antigen is currently unknown.

V was shortened by 0 bases and J by 10 bases, with 10 bases between the two germline ends. CDR3 length: 12 residues. CDR1 and CDR2 (germline): DFQATT, SNEGSKA (reference sequence). Sequenced with the Oncomine TCR Beta short-read assay was DNA taken from cultured CD4+ T cells. TCRdb redid the calling of the PCR reads with MiXCR, one entry per CDR3 protein. The data hold around 21,000 distinct CDR3 sequences, with roughly 49% observed a single time. Sequences were obtained from CD4+ T cells from blood, cultured in vitro. This sequence was found in a human donor who had recovered from COVID-19. The chain recombines TRBV20-1 with TRBJ2-1; perhaps TRBD1 as D (6 bases). CDR3 DNA: TGCAGTGCTAGAGATCTGCAGGGGGAGCAGTTCTTC. Translating gives CSARDLQGEQFF.